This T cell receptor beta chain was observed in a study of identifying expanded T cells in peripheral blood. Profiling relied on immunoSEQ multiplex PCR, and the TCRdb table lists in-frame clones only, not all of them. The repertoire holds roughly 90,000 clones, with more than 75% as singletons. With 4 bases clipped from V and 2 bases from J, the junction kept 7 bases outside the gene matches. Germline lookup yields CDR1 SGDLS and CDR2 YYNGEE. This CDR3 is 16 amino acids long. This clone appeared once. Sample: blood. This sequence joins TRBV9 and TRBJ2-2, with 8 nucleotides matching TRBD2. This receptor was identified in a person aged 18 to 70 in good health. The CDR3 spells CASSYSGALNTGELFF. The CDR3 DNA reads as TGTGCCAGCAGCTATAGCGGGGCGTTAAACACCGGGGAGCTGTTTTTT.